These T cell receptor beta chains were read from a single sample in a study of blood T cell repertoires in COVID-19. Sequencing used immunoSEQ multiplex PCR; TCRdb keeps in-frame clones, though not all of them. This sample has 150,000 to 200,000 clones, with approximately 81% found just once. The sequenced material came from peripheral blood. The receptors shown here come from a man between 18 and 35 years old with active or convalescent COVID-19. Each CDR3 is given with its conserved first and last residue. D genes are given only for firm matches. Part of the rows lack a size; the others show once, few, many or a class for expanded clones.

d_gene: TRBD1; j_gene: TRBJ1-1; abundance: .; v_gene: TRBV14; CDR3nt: TGTGCCAGCAGCCCAGGGGGCAACACTGAAGCTTTCTTT; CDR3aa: CASSPGGNTEAFF
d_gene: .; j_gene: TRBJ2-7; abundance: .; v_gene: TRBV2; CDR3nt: TGTGCCAGCAGCCTCCAGAACGAGCAGTACTTC; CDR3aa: CASSLQNEQYF
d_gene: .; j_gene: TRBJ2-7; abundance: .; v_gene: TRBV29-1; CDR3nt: TGCAGCGCTGGGGCAGGTTACTACGAGCAGTACTTC; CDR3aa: CSAGAGYYEQYF
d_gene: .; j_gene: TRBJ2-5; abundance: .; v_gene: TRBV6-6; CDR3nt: TGTGCCAGCAGTTACCCGACAGGAGAGTACCAAGAGACCCAGTACTTC; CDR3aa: CASSYPTGEYQETQYF
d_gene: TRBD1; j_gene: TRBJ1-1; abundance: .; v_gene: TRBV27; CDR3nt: TGTGCCAGCAGTCCGGGGGACAGGATTTTCATGAACACTGAAGCTTTCTTT; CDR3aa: CASSPGDRIFMNTEAFF
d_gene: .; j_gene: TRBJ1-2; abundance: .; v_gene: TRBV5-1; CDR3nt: TGCGCCAGCAGCCCCCAGGATAACTATGGCTACACCTTC; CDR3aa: CASSPQDNYGYTF
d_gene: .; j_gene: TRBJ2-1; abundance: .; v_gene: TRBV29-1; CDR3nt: TGCAGCGCCCGGACAGTAGAGCAGTTCTTC; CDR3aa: CSARTVEQFF
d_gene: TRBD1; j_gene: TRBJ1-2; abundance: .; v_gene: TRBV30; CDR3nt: TGTGCCTGGAGCAGGGGGGCGAACTATGGCTACACCTTC; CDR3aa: CAWSRGANYGYTF
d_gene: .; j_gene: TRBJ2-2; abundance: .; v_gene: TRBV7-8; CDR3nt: TGTGCCAGCAGCGATGGTCGTCGAGACACCGGGGAGCTGTTTTTT; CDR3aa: CASSDGRRDTGELFF
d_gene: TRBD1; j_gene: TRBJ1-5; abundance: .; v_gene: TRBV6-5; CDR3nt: TGTGCCAGCACCGAAGGACAGGGGGCTTTTCAGCCCCAGCATTTT; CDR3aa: CASTEGQGAFQPQHF
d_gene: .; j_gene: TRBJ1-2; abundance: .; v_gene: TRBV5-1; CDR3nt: TGCGCCAGCAGCTTACAGTGGCCAGCAGCCTATGGCTACACCTTC; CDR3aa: CASSLQWPAAYGYTF
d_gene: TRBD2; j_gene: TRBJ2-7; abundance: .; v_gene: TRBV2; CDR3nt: TGTGCCAGCAGTAAGGAGCGGGGGGCCTACGAGCAGTACTTC; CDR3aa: CASSKERGAYEQYF
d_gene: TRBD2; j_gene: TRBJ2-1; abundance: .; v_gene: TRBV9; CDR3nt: TGTGCCAGCAGCCAGGGACTAGCGGGATTAGAGCAGTTCTTC; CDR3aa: CASSQGLAGLEQFF
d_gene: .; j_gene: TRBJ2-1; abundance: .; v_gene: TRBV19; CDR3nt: TGTGCCAGTACCGCTACAGGGGGCCGCGGGAGGGCAAATGAGCAGTTCTTC; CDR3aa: CASTATGGRGRANEQFF
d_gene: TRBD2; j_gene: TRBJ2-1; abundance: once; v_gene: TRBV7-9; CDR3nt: TGTGCCAGCAGCTTAGTGCCTAGCGGGGGAAACAATGAGCAGTTCTTC; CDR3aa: CASSLVPSGGNNEQFF
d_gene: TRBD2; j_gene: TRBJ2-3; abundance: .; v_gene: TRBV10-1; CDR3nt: TGCGCCAGCAGTGTGGAGCGGGGCCCGGGTACGCAGTATTTT; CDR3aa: CASSVERGPGTQYF
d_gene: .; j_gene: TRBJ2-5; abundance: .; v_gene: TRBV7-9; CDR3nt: TGTGCCAGCAGCTTAGTTGAGGGGGCGGGAAAGACCCAGTACTTC; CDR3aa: CASSLVEGAGKTQYF
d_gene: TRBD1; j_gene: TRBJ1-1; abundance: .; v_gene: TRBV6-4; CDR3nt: TGTGCCAGCAGCAAAGGGACAGGGACGGTCACTGAAGCTTTCTTT; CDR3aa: CASSKGTGTVTEAFF
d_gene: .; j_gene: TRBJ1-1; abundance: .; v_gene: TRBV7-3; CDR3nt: TGTGCCAGCAGCTTAAAGGGAGCAACGAACAATGAAGCTTTCTTT; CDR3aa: CASSLKGATNNEAFF
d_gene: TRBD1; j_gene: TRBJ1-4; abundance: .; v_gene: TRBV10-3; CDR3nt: TGTGCCATCAGTTCAGGGGGCGGGAATGAAAAACTGTTTTTT; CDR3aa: CAISSGGGNEKLFF
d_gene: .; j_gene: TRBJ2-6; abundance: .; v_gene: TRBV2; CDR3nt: TGTGCCAGCACCCTAGGGGTCTGGGGAACTGGGGCCAACGTCCTGACTTTC; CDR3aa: CASTLGVWGTGANVLTF
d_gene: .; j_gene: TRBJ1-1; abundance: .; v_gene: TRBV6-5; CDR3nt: TGTGCCAGCAGTTTCCGACAGAACACTGAAGCTTTCTTT; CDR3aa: CASSFRQNTEAFF
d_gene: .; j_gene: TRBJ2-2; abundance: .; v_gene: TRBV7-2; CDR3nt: TGTGCCAGCAGCTTATTTAAGGGGGCGAACACCGGGGAGCTGTTTTTT; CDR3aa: CASSLFKGANTGELFF
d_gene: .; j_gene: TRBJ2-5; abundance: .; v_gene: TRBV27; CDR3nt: TGTGCCAGCAGGCCCGCAGGGGATCAAGAGACCCAGTACTTC; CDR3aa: CASRPAGDQETQYF
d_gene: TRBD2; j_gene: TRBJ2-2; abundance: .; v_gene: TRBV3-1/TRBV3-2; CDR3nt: TGTGCCAGCAGCCAAGGGACTAGCGGGGGTGACCGGGAGCTGTTTTTT; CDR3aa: CASSQGTSGGDRELFF